One and the same sample provided the 16 T cell receptor beta chains below, sequenced in a study of blood T cell repertoires in COVID-19 (TCRdb year 2020). The library was made by the immunoSEQ multiplex PCR assay. TCRdb took over this immuneACCESS table, retaining in-frame rearrangements with V and J assigned. Such tables are incomplete; in checked studies, under half of the missing clones stem from an unresolved V gene, and the remainder is unexplained. For this sample the table gives roughly 500,000 clones, of which roughly 89% were detected only once. The biggest ten clones account for roughly 1% of the sample. The sequenced sample was peripheral blood. The receptors originated from a man aged 18 to 30 with COVID-19, enrolled during active disease.

V is TRBV7-9 and J is TRBJ1-3; TRBD1 aligns across 7 bases. V was clipped by 8 bases and J by 4 bases; unmatched bases: 2. This CDR3 region has 12 residues. Germline V lookup: CDR1 SEHNR, CDR2 FQNEAQ (reference sequence). As DNA, the CDR3 is TGTGCCAGCGGGGACAGCGGAAACACCATATATTTT. Translated, it gives CASGDSGNTIYF.

This chain uses TRBV6-5 with TRBJ2-7; 15 bases fit TRBD2. Looked up from germline, CDR1 is MNHEY and CDR2 is SVGAGI. The CDR3 spans 15 residues. V shed 8 bases and J 7 bases; nucleotides not matched to a gene: 9. The CDR3 loop is CASGTSGRPLGEQYF. For the CDR3, the DNA is TGTGCCAGCGGGACTAGCGGGAGGCCGTTGGGGGAGCAGTACTTC.

The chain is built from TRBV15 and TRBJ2-2, with D perhaps matching TRBD1 (6 bases). Germline V gene lookup returns CDR1 LNHNV and CDR2 YYDKDF (reference sequence). Trimming stripped 1 base from V and 6 bases from J, with 9 bases between. The CDR3 extends over 14 amino acids. DNA for the CDR3: TGTGCCACCAGCAGAGGAGGGGGAGCCGGGGAGCTGTTTTTT. This encodes CATSRGGGAGELFF.

The chain links TRBV3-1 (or the pseudogene TRBV3-2) to TRBJ1-1; D is perhaps TRBD1 (5 bases). The ends were cut back, 1 base at V and 11 bases at J, with 17 bases in the middle. The germline CDR1 and CDR2 sequences are LGHDT and YNNKEL (reference sequence). The CDR3 totals 14 residues. The CDR3 loop reads CASSQVGRRGGAFF. CDR3 bases: TGTGCCAGCAGCCAAGTGGGGAGGAGGGGTGGGGCTTTCTTT.

CDR3 nucleotides: TGCGCCAGCAGCCCGGGCGGGGGGGTGCCAGATACGCAGTATTTT. Residues: CASSPGGGVPDTQYF. The chain couples TRBV4-1 to TRBJ2-3; 9 bases line up with TRBD2. Germline V gene sequence: CDR1 MGHRA, CDR2 YSYEKL. This CDR3 spans 15 amino acids. V trimming: 4 bases; J trimming: 4 bases; junction bases outside the gene matches: 6.

The chain is built from TRBV5-1 and TRBJ1-2, with 7 bases lining up with TRBD1. Germline V gene lookup returns CDR1 SGHRS and CDR2 YFSETQ. This CDR3 has 13 residues. V shed 4 bases, J shed 6 bases, and the junction held 6 bases outside the gene matches. CDR3 nucleotides: TGCGCCAGCAGCCCTGGGACAGTTCATGGCTACACCTTC. This sequence encodes CASSPGTVHGYTF.

The chain links TRBV5-4 to TRBJ2-3; D gene uncertain. The germline gives CDR1 SGHNT, CDR2 YYREEE (reference sequence). The CDR3 spans 14 residues. The germline V and J ends were trimmed by 5 bases and 2 bases, with 12 bases remaining between them. CDR3 sequence reads: CASRLRGYTDTQYF. CDR3 coding DNA: TGTGCCAGCAGACTCCGAGGTTACACAGATACGCAGTATTTT.

The chain is built from TRBV3-1 (or the pseudogene TRBV3-2) and TRBJ1-4; perhaps TRBD1 as D (6 bases). From germline, CDR1 is LGHDT and CDR2 YNNKEL (reference sequence). The CDR3 has 15 residues. V was pared by 4 bases and J by 4 bases, with 13 bases between. CDR3 region: CASSPYLGGNEKLFF. CDR3 DNA sequence: TGTGCCAGCAGCCCCTATCTAGGGGGTAATGAAAAACTGTTTTTT.

J is TRBJ2-3 and V is TRBV7-6, with TRBD1 matching over 7 bases. Germline V gives CDR1 SGHVS, CDR2 FNYEAQ. The CDR3 length is 16 residues. With 1 base clipped from V and 2 bases from J, the junction kept 6 bases outside the gene matches. The CDR3, as DNA: TGTGCCAGCAGCTTAGTGGGACAGCCCCCCACAGATACGCAGTATTTT. Its protein is CASSLVGQPPTDTQYF.

This chain connects TRBV6-5 to TRBJ1-2, with D possibly matching TRBD1 (5 bases). CDR3 length: 11 amino acids. CDR1 and CDR2 from the germline V gene are MNHEY and SVGAGI. The V and J ends lost 8 bases and 4 bases respectively, with 8 bases between them. The CDR3 here is CASSGGYGYTF. CDR3 sequence (DNA): TGTGCCAGCTCCGGGGGCTATGGCTACACCTTC.

The chain has TRBV4-1 and TRBJ2-1, with 7 bases fitting TRBD2. The germline V gene encodes CDR1 MGHRA and CDR2 YSYEKL. The CDR3 contains 16 residues. With V trimmed by 0 bases and J by 8 bases, 10 bases remained unmatched. The CDR3 spells CASSQDRGLPGDEQFF. The DNA of the CDR3 is TGCGCCAGCAGCCAAGATCGGGGACTACCGGGTGATGAGCAGTTCTTC.

The chain is built from TRBV19 and TRBJ2-1; TRBD2 aligns across 8 bases. Germline V gives CDR1 LNHDA, CDR2 SQIVND (reference sequence). Trimming at V came to 4 bases and at J to 9 bases, leaving 2 bases not matched to a gene. CDR3 length equals 12 residues. The CDR3 nucleotides read TGTGCCAGTAGTACGGGGGGGCTTGAGCAGTTCTTC. Protein product: CASSTGGLEQFF.

The CDR3 coding sequence is TGTGCCAGCGCCAGCGGTCGGGGGGAGCAGTACTTC. Translating it yields CASASGRGEQYF. V gene TRBV7-9 combines with J gene TRBJ2-7; weak D call: TRBD2 (6 bases). Germline V gene data show CDR1 as SEHNR and CDR2 as FQNEAQ (reference sequence). The CDR3 length is 12 residues. The V gene lost 8 bases and the J gene lost 7 bases, with 15 bases spanning the gap.

CDR3 sequence: CASSLNPSGSGNEQFF. The CDR3 region has the DNA TGTGCCAGCAGCTTAAATCCTAGCGGGAGCGGGAATGAGCAGTTCTTC. The V gene is TRBV7-3, the J gene TRBJ2-1, with TRBD2 identical over 10 bases. With V trimmed by 1 base and J by 7 bases, 7 bases remained unmatched. The V gene's germline CDR1 is SGHTA and CDR2 FQGTGA. CDR3 length: 16 amino acids. Full variable domain (remainder filled in from reference TRBV7-3 and TRBJ2-1): GAGVSQTPSNKVTEKGKYVELRCDPISGHTALYWYRQSLGQGPEFLIYFQGTGAADDSGLPNDRFFAVRPEGSVSTLKIQRTERGDSAVYLCASSLNPSGSGNEQFFGPGTRLTVL.

V gene TRBV6-5 combines with J gene TRBJ2-7; D ambiguous. Germline V gene data show CDR1 as MNHEY and CDR2 as SVGAGI. V lost 7 bases to trimming and J lost 0 bases, with 16 bases between them. There are 15 residues in the CDR3. The CDR3 spells CASTDGGSSSYEQYF. CDR3 nucleotides: TGTGCCAGCACCGACGGCGGTTCGAGCTCCTACGAGCAGTACTTC.

The rearrangement links TRBV18 to TRBJ1-1; D unclear. The CDR3 contains 15 residues. Germline assignment: CDR1 KGHSH and CDR2 LQKENI. Trimming removed 5 bases at V and 4 bases at J, with 17 bases between. The CDR3 DNA reads as TGTGCCAGCTCATCTTCCGGGCCGGGAGGCACTGAAGCTTTCTTT. Translated: CASSSSGPGGTEAFF.